One sample yielded the 23 T cell receptor beta chains listed below, sequenced in a study of T cell clonality in common variable immunodeficiency. General observations from the study: Common variable immunodeficiency TCR beta sequences reportedly had fewer deletions and N-nucleotide insertions.

The assay was immunoSEQ multiplex PCR, and TCRdb's table has in-frame clones only and misses some. The sample is made up of about 33,000 clones, none counted only once. These TCRs' antigens remain unknown. The specimen was peripheral blood mononuclear cells. Receptors originate from a human donor with common variable immunodeficiency.

This clone was recorded at least ten times. The CDR3 extends 3 residues past the end of the read, so its final part is completed from the germline J gene. V gene TRBV6-2 or TRBV6-3 combines with J gene TRBJ2-5; 7 positions agree with TRBD2. The germline CDR1 and CDR2 sequences are MNHEY and SVGEGT. CDR3 length equals 14 residues. V gave up 8 bases and J gave up 2 bases; unmatched junction bases: 8. CDR3 loop: CASRKAGPQETQYF. The sequenced CDR3 bases are TGTGCCAGCCGAAAAGCGGGGCCTCAAGAGACC.

This clone has a count of ten or more. Read sequence stops 3 residues before the CDR3 end, and the germline J gene provides the missing end. V gene TRBV2 combines with J gene TRBJ2-1; 7 nucleotides match TRBD1. The J segment lost 7 bases and the V segment lost 5 bases, leaving 2 bases of the junction unmatched. CDR1 and CDR2 from the germline V gene are SNHLY and FYNNEI. The CDR3 has 12 amino acids. Partial CDR3 DNA: TGTGCCAGCAGTCAACAGGGGAATGAG. This gives the protein CASSQQGNE. The whole CDR3 region reads CASSQQGNEQFF.

This clone was recorded many times. The read falls 3 residues short of the CDR3 end, and the missing part is taken from the germline J gene. The rearrangement links TRBV19 to TRBJ1-1, with a tentative D call TRBD1 (5 bases). This CDR3 has 14 residues. V dropped 4 bases and J dropped 4 bases, with 13 bases sitting between them. CDR1 and CDR2 from the germline V gene are LNHDA and SQIVND (reference sequence). The sequenced part of the CDR3 DNA is TGTGCCAGTAGTAGTTTTCAGGGATCCACTGAA. It is translated as CASSSFQGSTE. The full-length CDR3 reads as CASSSFQGSTEAFF.

This clone was observed many times. The read ends 3 residues shy of where the CDR3 ends; the end is completed using the germline J gene. This rearrangement joins TRBV2 to TRBJ2-2; 8 bases are a match to TRBD1. CDR3 length equals 15 residues. Germline V CDR1 and CDR2: SNHLY, FYNNEI. V lost 4 bases to trimming and J lost 6 bases; unmatched junction nucleotides: 7. CDR3 in amino acids: CASSVRQGSPGELFF. The DNA read from the CDR3 is TGTGCCAGCAGTGTAAGACAGGGGTCCCCCGGGGAG.

In its sample, this clone was seen many times. The read ends 3 residues early relative to the CDR3; the germline J gene fills the gap. The chain combines TRBV20-1 with TRBJ2-1; D might be TRBD2 (6 bases). Germline V CDR1 and CDR2: DFQATT, SNEGSKA (reference sequence). The CDR3 spans 15 residues. With 6 bases removed from V and 0 bases from J, the gap between germline ends came to 15 bases. The CDR3 loop reads CSADYGGSSYNEQFF. The sequenced part of the CDR3 DNA is TGCAGTGCGGATTACGGGGGAAGCTCCTACAATGAG.

This clone was recorded at least ten times. Read sequence stops 3 residues before the CDR3 end, and the germline J gene provides the missing end. The chain combines TRBV18 with TRBJ1-1, with a tentative D call TRBD1 (6 bases). V dropped 5 bases and J dropped 2 bases, with 15 bases sitting between them. CDR3 length equals 15 residues. Germline V gives CDR1 KGHSH, CDR2 LQKENI. The CDR3 reads CASSTTKQGNTEAFF. Partial CDR3 DNA: TGTGCCAGCTCAACTACGAAACAGGGCAACACTGAA.

This clone turned up a few times. The read halts 3 residues ahead of the CDR3 end, with the missing end drawn from the germline J gene. This chain uses TRBV5-1 with TRBJ2-1; TRBD2 matches 12 bases. J lost 0 bases, V lost 1 base, and 5 bases had no gene match. This CDR3 spans 18 amino acids. Germline CDR1 SGHRS, CDR2 YFSETQ. The CDR3 DNA, read in part, is TGCGCCAGCAGCTTGACTAGCGGGGGGCCTAGCTCCTACAATGAG. Its protein is CASSLTSGGPSSYNE. The complete CDR3 sequence is CASSLTSGGPSSYNEQFF.

This clone turned up a few times. Read sequence stops 3 residues before the CDR3 end, and the germline J gene provides the missing end. V gene TRBV2 combines with J gene TRBJ2-3, with 8 bases aligning to TRBD2. Looked up from germline, CDR1 is SNHLY and CDR2 is FYNNEI. The CDR3 is 15 amino acids. The V and J ends lost 7 bases and 2 bases, in that order; junction bases with no gene match: 8. The CDR3 DNA, read in part, is TGTGCCAGCACGCGGAGCGGGGGTACCACAGATACG. Amino acid sequence: CASTRSGGTTDT. The CDR3 in full is CASTRSGGTTDTQYF.

Of note for this clone: The read is 3 residues too short to cover the CDR3 end, so that end is filled in from the germline J gene. The V gene is TRBV18, the J gene TRBJ2-3; 9 bases map to TRBD1. CDR1 is KGHSH and CDR2 is LQKENI in the germline V gene. V was pared by 1 base and J by 5 bases, with 4 bases of the junction left unmatched. The CDR3 is 15 amino acids. The sequenced part of the CDR3 DNA is TGTGCCAGCTCACCACGAACAGGGGGCATAGATACG. It translates to CASSPRTGGIDT. The full CDR3 sequence reads CASSPRTGGIDTQYF.

This clone was recorded many times. The CDR3 region is CASSPDRESNEKLFF. The part of the CDR3 DNA that was read is TGTGCCAGCTCACCGGACAGGGAATCTAATGAAAAA. The chain links TRBV18 to TRBJ1-4, with TRBD1 identical over 8 bases. From the germline J gene comes the end of the CDR3, since the read stops 3 residues before it. J gave up 3 bases and V 3 bases, and 3 bases lay outside the gene matches. The CDR3 consists of 15 residues. The germline V gene has CDR1 KGHSH and CDR2 LQKENI.

CDR3 DNA (partial): TGTGCCTGGAGGCGCAGGGATTGGTACCAAGAGACC. It translates to CAWRRRDWYQET. The entire CDR3 is CAWRRRDWYQETQYF. The V call is TRBV30, the J call TRBJ2-5; D is perhaps TRBD1 (5 bases). Read sequence stops 3 residues before the CDR3 end, and the germline J gene provides the missing end. V was shortened by 3 bases and J by 0 bases, with 14 bases between the two germline ends. The germline CDR1 and CDR2 sequences are GTSNPN and SVGIG (reference sequence). The CDR3 consists of 15 residues.

Many counts were recorded for this clone. The CDR3 loop is CAWKRDSNSPLHF. The CDR3 DNA, read in part, is TGTGCCTGGAAAAGGGACAGTAATTCACCC. This chain uses TRBV30 with TRBJ1-6; 7 bases align to TRBD1. The read halts 3 residues ahead of the CDR3 end, with the missing end drawn from the germline J gene. The germline CDR1 and CDR2 sequences are GTSNPN and SVGIG (reference sequence). The CDR3 loop spans 13 amino acids. V trimming: 4 bases; J trimming: 6 bases; junction bases outside the gene matches: 3.

The table lists this clone with many counts. With the read ending 3 residues before the CDR3 end, the germline J gene is used to fill in that end. This chain uses TRBV5-1 with TRBJ1-2, with 7 bases lining up with TRBD1. CDR3 length: 17 amino acids. CDR1 is SGHRS and CDR2 is YFSETQ in the germline V gene. The chain's CDR3 is CASSLDGPGQHVGGYTF. The covered CDR3 bases are TGCGCCAGCAGCTTGGATGGGCCGGGACAGCACGTCGGCGGC. Using reference TRBV5-1 and TRBJ1-2 for the parts outside the CDR3, the full variable domain is KAGVTQTPRYLIKTRGQQVTLSCSPISGHRSVSWYQQTPGQGLQFLFEYFSETQRNKGNFPGRFSGRQFSNSRSEMNVSTLELGDSALYLCASSLDGPGQHVGGYTFGSGTRLTVV.

This clone was counted only a few times. The read ends 3 residues shy of where the CDR3 ends; the end is completed using the germline J gene. This chain connects TRBV13 to TRBJ2-7; no clear D gene. The CDR3 consists of 13 residues. The V end lost 0 bases, the J end lost 4 bases, and 7 bases lay between the germline ends. CDR1 PRHDT and CDR2 FYEKMQ come from the germline V gene (reference sequence). The CDR3 protein is CASSLGNRYEQYF. Partial CDR3 DNA: TGTGCCAGCAGCTTAGGCAATCGGTACGAG.

Details on this clone: Read sequence stops 3 residues before the CDR3 end, and the germline J gene provides the missing end. The chain has TRBV19 and TRBJ2-2; 14 nucleotides align to TRBD2. The CDR3 totals 17 residues. In germline, CDR1 is LNHDA, CDR2 SQIVND (reference sequence). V dropped 4 bases and J dropped 4; count of bases not matched to a gene: 5. CDR3 DNA (partial): TGTGCCAGTAGTAAGACTAGCGGGGGGGCAACCACCGGGGAG. Protein: CASSKTSGGATTGE. The entire CDR3 reads CASSKTSGGATTGELFF.

This clone occurred many times. The read finishes 3 residues shy of the CDR3 end, and the germline J gene is used to complete it. The chain is built from TRBV12-5 and TRBJ2-5; 8 bases fit TRBD2. The CDR3 consists of 12 residues. J lost 5 bases, V lost 6 bases, and 2 bases had no gene match. Per germline, CDR1 LGHNT and CDR2 FRNRAP. Partial CDR3 DNA: TGTGCTAGTGGGTCGGGGGGGGAGACC. It specifies CASGSGGET. The full CDR3 protein is CASGSGGETQYF.

Remarks on this clone: The read halts 3 residues ahead of the CDR3 end, with the missing end drawn from the germline J gene. This chain joins TRBV2 and TRBJ2-3; TRBD2 matches at 15 bases. CDR3 length equals 16 residues. The germline gives CDR1 SNHLY, CDR2 FYNNEI. The V gene end was trimmed by 4 bases and the J gene end by 5 bases; junction bases not matched to a gene: 4. The CDR3 DNA, read in part, is TGTGCCAGCAGTGTGGGACTAGCGGGGGGTGTAGATACG. Protein sequence: CASSVGLAGGVDT. The entire CDR3 is CASSVGLAGGVDTQYF.

With respect to this clone: The sequenced fragment ends 3 residues before the CDR3 boundary, so the rest is inferred from the germline J gene. This chain connects TRBV6-1 to TRBJ2-5; no clear D. The CDR3 length is 16 residues. Germline CDR1 is MNHNS and CDR2 is SASEGT. V was cut by 2 bases and J by 1 base, with 14 bases left in between. CDR3: CASSESIGLFQETQYF. The covered CDR3 bases are TGTGCCAGCAGTGAAAGTATAGGGCTTTTCCAAGAGACC.

In its sample, this clone was seen a few times. The DNA read from the CDR3 is TGTGCCAGCAGTGGACAGGGAAACACTGAA. Translation gives CASSGQGNTE. The CDR3 reads in full as CASSGQGNTEAFF. The chain carries TRBV2 and TRBJ1-1, with 7 bases fitting TRBD1. The CDR3 end lies 3 residues beyond the end of the read and is filled in from the germline J gene. Germline-derived CDR1 and CDR2 are SNHLY and FYNNEI. V lost 4 bases and J lost 2; bases outside the gene matches: 1. The CDR3 runs to 13 residues.

This clone appeared many times. CDR3 DNA (partial): TGTGCCAGCTCACCGGGCGGGGGGACAAACACAGATACG. Residues: CASSPGGGTNTDT. The CDR3 in full is CASSPGGGTNTDTQYF. This sequence joins TRBV18 and TRBJ2-3, with 8 bases matching TRBD2. The CDR3 extends 3 residues past the end of the read, so its final part is completed from the germline J gene. V trimming: 3 bases; J trimming: 2 bases; junction bases outside the gene matches: 7. CDR1 and CDR2 (germline): KGHSH, LQKENI. The CDR3 has 16 amino acids. Looking up the rest from reference TRBV18 and TRBJ2-3 gives the full variable domain: NAGVMQNPRHLVRRRGQEARLRCSPMKGHSHVYWYRQLPEEGLKFMVYLQKENIIDESGMPKERFSAEFPKEGPSILRIQQVVRGDSAAYFCASSPGGGTNTDTQYFGPGTRLTVL.

This clone was observed a few times. From the germline J gene comes the end of the CDR3, since the read stops 3 residues before it. This chain joins TRBV2 and TRBJ1-3; D is possibly TRBD1 (5 bases). Germline values: CDR1 SNHLY, CDR2 FYNNEI. Trimming removed 4 bases at V and 2 bases at J, with 12 bases between. CDR3 length equals 15 residues. CDR3 amino acids: CASSVQGGTGNTIYF. The CDR3 bases that were read are TGTGCCAGCAGTGTCCAGGGAGGGACTGGAAACACC.

This clone was counted at least ten times. The read terminates 3 residues ahead of where the CDR3 ends, so the germline J gene completes it. The chain has TRBV20-1 and TRBJ1-4, with D perhaps matching TRBD1 (6 bases). The CDR3 has 14 residues. Germline lookup yields CDR1 DFQATT and CDR2 SNEGSKA (reference sequence). Deletions cut 3 bases from V and 5 bases from J, with 13 bases between. CDR3 sequence reads: CSARGAGENEKLFF. The CDR3 bases that were read are TGCAGTGCTAGGGGGGCGGGGGAGAATGAAAAA.

A word on this clone: The read ends 3 residues early relative to the CDR3; the germline J gene fills the gap. This chain connects TRBV2 to TRBJ2-1; 7 bases are a match to TRBD2. CDR3 length: 14 amino acids. Germline-derived CDR1 and CDR2 are SNHLY and FYNNEI. The junction had 6 bases not matched to a gene; V was cut back by 6 bases and J by 4 bases. CDR3 sequence reads: CASSLGLVYNEQFF. The CDR3 DNA, read in part, is TGTGCCAGCAGCCTCGGACTAGTTTACAATGAG. The whole variable domain, remainder taken from reference TRBV2 and TRBJ2-1, is EPEVTQTPSHQVTQMGQEVILRCVPISNHLYFYWYRQILGQKVEFLVSFYNNEISEKSEIFDDQFSVERPDGSNFTLKIRSTKLEDSAMYFCASSLGLVYNEQFFGPGTRLTVL.